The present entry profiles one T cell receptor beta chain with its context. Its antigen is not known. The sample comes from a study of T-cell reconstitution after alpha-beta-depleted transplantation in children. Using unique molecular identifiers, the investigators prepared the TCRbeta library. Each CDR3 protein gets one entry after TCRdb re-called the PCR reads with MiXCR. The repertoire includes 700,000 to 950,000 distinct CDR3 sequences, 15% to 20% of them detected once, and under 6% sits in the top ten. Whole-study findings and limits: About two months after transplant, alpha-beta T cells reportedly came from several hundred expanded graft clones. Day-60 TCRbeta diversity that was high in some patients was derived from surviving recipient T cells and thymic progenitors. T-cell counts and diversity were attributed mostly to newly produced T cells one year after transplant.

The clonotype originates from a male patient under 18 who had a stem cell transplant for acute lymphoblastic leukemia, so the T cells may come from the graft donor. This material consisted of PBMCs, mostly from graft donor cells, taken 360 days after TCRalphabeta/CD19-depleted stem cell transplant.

The CDR3 sequence: CASSGGDSPFNTQYF. CDR3 nucleotide sequence: TGCGCCAGCAGCGGGGGGGACTCCCCTTTTAATACGCAGTATTTT. The chain combines TRBV5-1 with TRBJ2-3, with 7 positions matching TRBD2. Looked up from germline, CDR1 is SGHRS and CDR2 is YFSETQ. The CDR3 is 15 amino acids. After removal of 4 bases from V and 7 bases from J, the junction contained 12 bases not matched to a gene. The complete variable domain, with remaining parts taken from reference TRBV5-1 and TRBJ2-3, reads KAGVTQTPRYLIKTRGQQVTLSCSPISGHRSVSWYQQTPGQGLQFLFEYFSETQRNKGNFPGRFSGRQFSNSRSEMNVSTLELGDSALYLCASSGGDSPFNTQYFGPGTRLTVL.